The rows below give T cell receptor beta chains drawn from one sample of a study of shared clonotypes between healthy human individuals. The data were produced by immunoSEQ multiplex PCR, yet TCRdb's version contains in-frame clones alone and is incomplete. The sample yields 2.3 million or so clones, 90% to 95% seen once. Sequencing used naive CD4+ T cells from PBMCs. The receptors derive from a man between 18 and 29 years old in good health. Some clones in this sample may be carry-over from other donors' samples. CDR3s include the opening cysteine and the closing phenylalanine or tryptophan. The order of the fields is clone size, J gene, D gene, V gene, CDR3 DNA, CDR3 protein. A D gene is named only where the DNA matches it firmly. Size values are once, few and many counts, or a class for expanded clones, and some rows have none.

>once|TRBJ2-7|TRBD2|TRBV4-1
TGCGCCAGCAGCCAGGGACTAGCGGGAGAGCGGAACGAGCAGTACTTC
CASSQGLAGERNEQYF
>-|TRBJ2-5|TRBD2|TRBV9
TGTGCCAGCAGCGTGGGGACTAGCGGGAGTGGTGAGACCCAGTACTTC
CASSVGTSGSGETQYF
>-|TRBJ1-5|TRBD1|TRBV14
TGTGCCAGCAGCCAAGGGACAGGGGGGCAGCCCCAGCATTTT
CASSQGTGGQPQHF
>-|TRBJ2-5|TRBD2|TRBV5-4
TGTGCCAGCAGCCCAGCAGCGGGGCGGGAGACCCAGTACTTC
CASSPAAGRETQYF
>-|TRBJ2-7|TRBD2|TRBV27
TGTGCCAGCAGTTTATTACTAGCGGGAGTTCCCTACGAGCAGTACTTC
CASSLLLAGVPYEQYF
>-|TRBJ1-2|TRBD1|TRBV7-2
TGTGCCAGCAGCGCGCAAAGGCGCACAGGGGACTATGGCTACACCTTC
CASSAQRRTGDYGYTF
>few|TRBJ1-5|-|TRBV19
TGTGCCAGTAGTATAGTCTCCCACAGGGATCAGCCCCAGCATTTT
CASSIVSHRDQPQHF
>-|TRBJ2-1|TRBD2|TRBV10-3
TGTGCCACCCGAGAACCCGGGACTAGCGGGACCAATGAGCAGTTCTTC
CATREPGTSGTNEQFF
>-|TRBJ2-3|-|TRBV9
TGTGCCAGCAGCGTATCATCTAGCACAGATACGCAGTATTTT
CASSVSSSTDTQYF
>-|TRBJ2-2|-|TRBV19
TGTGCCAGTAGTATAGGGCAGAAGAACACCGGGGAGCTGTTTTTT
CASSIGQKNTGELFF
>-|TRBJ2-1|TRBD2|TRBV28
TGTGCCAGCAGTCCAATGCGGGAGGGGGCTATCTACAATGAGCAGTTCTTC
CASSPMREGAIYNEQFF